This passage covers 20 T cell receptor beta chains from one sample sequenced in a study of T cell responses to AZD1222 COVID-19 vaccine. Clones were sequenced by immunoSEQ multiplex PCR, and TCRdb holds only the in-frame ones, with some missing. The profile shows some 94,000 clones, about 85% of them singletons. The sample in question was peripheral blood, obtained on day 0 of AZD1222 vaccination. These receptors all come from an adult in good health.

The gene calls are TRBV2 and TRBJ2-1; D gene ambiguous. V shed 3 bases and J shed 2 bases, with 8 bases lying between them. CDR1 is SNHLY and CDR2 is FYNNEI in the germline V gene. The CDR3 is 14 amino acids. CDR3 sequence: CASSEETPYNEQFF. The CDR3 DNA reads as TGTGCCAGCAGTGAGGAGACACCCTACAATGAGCAGTTCTTC.

This clone was seen a few times. Relative to the germline gene, one junction end is altered; a read error may explain this. The chain has TRBV5-1 and TRBJ2-3, with D tentatively TRBD2 (6 bases). CDR1 is SGHRS, CDR2 YFSETQ, per germline. The CDR3 sequence is 17 residues long. The CDR3 DNA follows: TGTGCCAGCAGCTTGCGCATCGGAGGGATGGGAACAGATACGCAGTATTTT. Its protein product is CASSLRIGGMGTDTQYF.

The rearrangement uses TRBV11-3 and TRBJ2-2, with 7 bases aligning to TRBD2. Germline CDR1 reads SGHNT; CDR2 reads YENEEA. Losses at the gene ends were 3 bases for V and 0 bases for J; bases not matched to a gene: 7. CDR3 length: 17 residues. CDR3 residues: CASSLEALAANTGELFF. Written as DNA, the CDR3 is TGTGCCAGCAGCTTGGAAGCGCTAGCGGCGAACACCGGGGAGCTGTTTTTT.

The chain links TRBV19 to TRBJ1-1; unclear D gene. Trimming removed 5 bases from V and 0 bases from J, with 10 bases in between. The V gene's germline CDR1 is LNHDA and CDR2 SQIVND (reference sequence). The CDR3 loop spans 14 amino acids. CDR3 sequence (DNA): TGTGCCAGTAGTTCGCCGAACATGAACACTGAAGCTTTCTTT. This translates into CASSSPNMNTEAFF.

This chain links TRBV2 with TRBJ1-1; unclear D gene. V lost 7 bases and J 1 base, leaving 16 bases between the germline ends. Germline CDR1 is SNHLY and CDR2 is FYNNEI. This CDR3 has 15 amino acids. CDR3 DNA sequence: TGTGCCAGCACATCCCTCCAGAACAGGAACACTGAAGCTTTCTTT. The encoded protein is CASTSLQNRNTEAFF.

This chain connects TRBV9 to TRBJ2-7; tentatively, D is TRBD2 (6 bases). The length of the CDR3 is 13 residues. CDR1 and CDR2 (germline): SGDLS, YYNGEE. V was trimmed by 4 bases and J by 3 bases, leaving 11 bases between them. In nucleotides, the CDR3 is TGTGCCAGCAGCTCAACGGGGGTCTACGAGCAGTACTTC. Protein: CASSSTGVYEQYF.

This clone is a singleton in its sample. This chain links TRBV3-1 (or the pseudogene TRBV3-2) with TRBJ2-3; a weak D match, TRBD2 (5 bases). Trimming removed 1 base at V and 4 bases at J, with 12 bases between. Germline CDR1 and CDR2: LGHDT and YNNKEL (reference sequence). The CDR3 runs 15 residues. The CDR3 loop is CASSQGSLRADTQYF. In DNA, the CDR3 is TGTGCCAGCAGCCAAGGCTCACTGAGGGCAGATACGCAGTATTTT.

The V gene is TRBV7-8, the J gene TRBJ1-5; D remains unclear. Trimming removed 5 bases from V and 4 bases from J, with 9 bases in between. CDR3 size: 13 residues. Germline V gives CDR1 SGHVS, CDR2 FQNEAQ. Written as DNA, the CDR3 is TGTGCCAGCAGCCCGTCCGGGAATCAGCCCCAGCATTTT. Residues: CASSPSGNQPQHF.

A note on this clone: A read error may produce the germline difference seen at one junction end. V usage is TRBV5-1 and J usage is TRBJ2-1, with a possible D match to TRBD2 (5 bases). The CDR3 length is 16 residues. The germline CDR1 and CDR2 sequences are SGHRS and YFSETQ. Here the CDR3 reads CASRSPSSGPINEQFF. CDR3 DNA sequence: TGTGCCAGCAGGAGCCCCTCCAGCGGTCCTATCAATGAGCAGTTCTTC.

This clone has a single count. The V call is TRBV6-5, the J call TRBJ1-2; no definite D call. Trimming stripped 0 bases from V and 4 bases from J, with 9 bases between. In germline, CDR1 is MNHEY, CDR2 SVGAGI. The CDR3 covers 14 residues. The CDR3 sequence is CASSYSAVPYGYTF. Here the CDR3 DNA reads TGTGCCAGCAGTTACTCGGCCGTACCCTATGGCTACACCTTC.

This clone occurred a few times. V gene TRBV11-3 combines with J gene TRBJ1-2; 7 positions match TRBD1. CDR3 length equals 15 residues. V dropped 3 bases and J dropped 7; count of bases not matched to a gene: 11. Germline lookup yields CDR1 SGHNT and CDR2 YENEEA. As DNA, the CDR3 is TGTGCCAGCAGCTTTGGAGGGGGCCTCGCCGTTGGCTACACCTTC. It translates to CASSFGGGLAVGYTF.

The rearrangement uses TRBV5-1 and TRBJ2-5, with D perhaps matching TRBD2 (5 bases). The CDR3 has 15 residues. Germline V gives CDR1 SGHRS, CDR2 YFSETQ. V lost 0 bases, J lost 1 base, and 10 bases lay in between. Here the CDR3 DNA reads TGCGCCAGCAGCTTGGTTAGCGTTCGCCAAGAGACCCAGTACTTC. Translation: CASSLVSVRQETQYF. Full variable domain (missing parts from reference TRBV5-1 and TRBJ2-5): KAGVTQTPRYLIKTRGQQVTLSCSPISGHRSVSWYQQTPGQGLQFLFEYFSETQRNKGNFPGRFSGRQFSNSRSEMNVSTLELGDSALYLCASSLVSVRQETQYFGPGTRLLVL.

Ten or more counts support this clone. V is TRBV27 and J is TRBJ1-2; the D gene is possibly TRBD1 (6 bases). V was clipped by 0 bases and J by 2 bases, with 16 bases between them. Germline-derived CDR1 and CDR2 are MNHEY and SMNVEV (reference sequence). The CDR3 contains 17 residues. CDR3 region: CASSLSALQGANYGYTF. In DNA, the CDR3 is TGTGCCAGCAGTTTATCGGCCCTACAGGGAGCCAACTATGGCTACACCTTC.

V and J are TRBV10-2 and TRBJ1-4, with 7 nucleotides matching TRBD1. The CDR3 contains 15 residues. V shed 6 bases and J 2 bases; nucleotides not matched to a gene: 6. Germline loops: CDR1 WSHSY, CDR2 SAAADI. CDR3 in amino acids: CASRDRESTNEKLFF. CDR3 DNA: TGCGCCAGCAGAGACAGGGAGTCGACTAATGAAAAACTGTTTTTT.

The chain is built from TRBV19 and TRBJ1-2; possible D gene TRBD1, 6 bases. Per germline, CDR1 LNHDA and CDR2 SQIVND (reference sequence). Trimming removed 5 bases at V and 5 bases at J, with 18 bases between. The length of the CDR3 is 15 residues. CDR3 sequence reads: CASSSPRLGAYGYTF. The CDR3 region has the DNA TGTGCCAGTAGTTCCCCTAGGTTGGGGGCTTATGGCTACACCTTC.

The chain carries TRBV6-5 and TRBJ2-3; D ambiguous. Germline-derived CDR1 and CDR2 are MNHEY and SVGAGI. The V gene lost 5 bases and the J gene lost 2 bases, with 5 bases spanning the gap. The CDR3 contains 12 residues. CDR3 residues: CASSMYTDTQYF. In nucleotides, the CDR3 is TGTGCCAGCAGTATGTACACAGATACGCAGTATTTT.

The V and J genes are TRBV11-2 and TRBJ1-4, with D possibly TRBD1 on 5 matching bases. The CDR3 runs 15 residues. CDR1 is SGHAT and CDR2 is FQNNGV in the germline V gene. Trimming took 1 base from V and 8 from J, leaving 14 bases between them. The CDR3 protein is CASSLVGTLGEKLFF. In DNA, the CDR3 is TGTGCCAGCAGCTTAGTGGGGACCCTAGGGGAAAAACTGTTTTTT. The variable domain in full, completed from reference TRBV11-2 and TRBJ1-4, reads EAGVAQSPRYKIIEKRQSVAFWCNPISGHATLYWYQQILGQGPKLLIQFQNNGVVDDSQLPKDRFSAERLKGVDSTLKIQPAKLEDSAVYLCASSLVGTLGEKLFFGSGTQLSVL.

V is TRBV27 and J is TRBJ1-5, with TRBD1 matching over 8 bases. This CDR3 comprises 19 residues. Germline-derived CDR1 and CDR2 are MNHEY and SMNVEV (reference sequence). J lost 0 bases, V lost 5 bases, and 15 bases had no gene match. The CDR3 is CASSPATRGQAYSNQPQHF. DNA of the CDR3: TGTGCCAGCAGTCCAGCCACCCGGGGACAGGCCTATAGCAATCAGCCCCAGCATTTT.

The chain is built from TRBV7-3 and TRBJ2-1; the D gene could be TRBD1 or TRBD2 (6 bases each). CDR3 size: 16 residues. From germline, CDR1 is SGHTA and CDR2 FQGTGA. The V and J ends lost 5 bases and 5 bases respectively, with 19 bases between them. The CDR3 spells CASSPHMARGDNEQFF. The CDR3 DNA reads as TGTGCCAGCAGCCCCCACATGGCTAGGGGGGACAATGAGCAGTTCTTC.

V is TRBV12-5 and J is TRBJ2-1, with TRBD2 matching 10 bases. CDR3 length: 17 amino acids. The V gene end was trimmed by 0 bases and the J gene end by 4 bases; junction bases not matched to a gene: 6. CDR1 LGHNT and CDR2 FRNRAP come from the germline V gene. In DNA form, the CDR3 reads TGTGCTAGTGGTTTGGTGGTTAGCGGGGGGACATACAATGAGCAGTTCTTC. This gives the protein CASGLVVSGGTYNEQFF.